The 21 T cell receptor beta chains given below trace back to one sample, sequenced in a study of T cell repertoires in cytomegalovirus infection. TCRdb itself ran the reads through MiXCR, one entry per CDR3 protein. Found here are 450,000 to 650,000 distinct CDR3 sequences, about 25% of them singletons; the top ten hold around 13%. The specimen sequenced was PBMCs. These TCRs come from a human donor in good health (CMV status not recorded). Some clones in this sample may be carry-over from other donors' samples.

The rearrangement joins TRBV20-1 to TRBJ1-5; no clear D gene. CDR1 DFQATT and CDR2 SNEGSKA come from the germline V gene (reference sequence). V lost 3 bases and J lost 1, with 10 bases in between. This CDR3 has 14 amino acids. The CDR3 region is CSARQVVSNQPQHF. CDR3 coding DNA: TGCAGTGCTAGGCAGGTGGTAAGCAATCAGCCCCAGCATTTT.

J is TRBJ1-6 and V is TRBV6-2 or TRBV6-3, with 7 bases lining up with TRBD1. Germline CDR1 reads MNHEY; CDR2 reads SVGEGT. Germline trimming cut 7 bases from V and 5 bases from J; bases unmatched to any gene: 8. The CDR3 loop spans 15 amino acids. CDR3: CASIPGTAHNSPLHF. The CDR3 DNA sequence: TGTGCCAGCATTCCAGGGACAGCGCATAATTCACCCCTCCACTTT.

The chain employs TRBV6-2 or TRBV6-3 and TRBJ1-5; 8 nucleotides align to TRBD1. CDR3 size: 17 residues. J lost 0 bases, V lost 1 base, and 5 bases had no gene match. The germline gives CDR1 MNHEY, CDR2 SVGEGT. In DNA, the CDR3 is TGTGCCAGCAGTTACTACGGACAGGGCGGTAGCAATCAGCCCCAGCATTTT. This translates into CASSYYGQGGSNQPQHF.

The chain employs TRBV6-2 or TRBV6-3 and TRBJ2-7; TRBD1 aligns across 10 bases. Germline V gene sequence: CDR1 MNHEY, CDR2 SVGEGT. This CDR3 spans 16 amino acids. With 2 bases clipped from V and 2 bases from J, the junction kept 6 bases outside the gene matches. The DNA for the CDR3 is TGTGCCAGCAGTTACGGGGACAGGGGCGACCCCTACGAGCAGTACGTC. It encodes CASSYGDRGDPYEQYV.

The chain employs TRBV29-1 and TRBJ2-5; D is unclear. Germline-derived CDR1 and CDR2 are SQVTM and ANQGSEA. The CDR3 has 11 residues. Trimming removed 8 bases at V and 5 bases at J, with 12 bases between. CDR3 sequence (DNA): TGCAGCTTACGTCTCGGGGAGACCCAGTACTTC. This gives the protein CSLRLGETQYF.

This clonotype was observed a few times. The rearrangement uses TRBV5-6 and TRBJ2-7; 7 bases match TRBD1. The CDR3 spans 14 residues. V shed 5 bases, J shed 1 base, and the junction held 6 bases outside the gene matches. Germline loops: CDR1 SGHDT, CDR2 YYEEEE. CDR3 nucleotides: TGTGCCAGCAGTCCCTACAGGGGATCCTACGAGCAGTACGTC. It translates to CASSPYRGSYEQYV.

This clonotype was seen only a few times. V usage is TRBV28 and J usage is TRBJ1-5; D remains ambiguous. Germline V gives CDR1 MDHEN, CDR2 SYDVKM. V gave up 8 bases and J gave up 1 base, with 6 bases separating them. There are 12 residues in the CDR3. This CDR3 is CASELSNQPQHF. CDR3 sequence (DNA): TGTGCCAGCGAGTTAAGCAATCAGCCCCAGCATTTT.

This CDR3 reads CASRPFGDSFKETQYF. In DNA, the CDR3 is TGTGCCAGCAGGCCCTTTGGGGACAGCTTTAAAGAGACCCAGTACTTC. V gene TRBV11-2 combines with J gene TRBJ2-5; 7 nucleotides match TRBD1. Germline assignment: CDR1 SGHAT and CDR2 FQNNGV. After removal of 6 bases from V and 3 bases from J, the junction contained 13 bases not matched to a gene. The CDR3 covers 16 residues.

This clonotype was recorded at least ten times. The chain combines TRBV7-6 with TRBJ2-2; the D gene could be TRBD1 or TRBD2 (5 bases each). Germline-derived CDR1 and CDR2 are SGHVS and FNYEAQ. Trimming took off 5 bases at V and 1 base at J, with 11 bases between the two ends. The CDR3 is made up of 15 amino acids. DNA for the CDR3: TGTGCCAGCAGCCCGGGACCGATGAACACCGGGGAGCTGTTTTTT. It yields the protein CASSPGPMNTGELFF.

Ten or more counts support this clonotype. CDR3 coding DNA: TGTGCCAGCAGCCAGTCAGGGGGCAATCAGCCCCAGCATTTT. Its translation: CASSQSGGNQPQHF. The V call is TRBV11-2, the J call TRBJ1-5; a possible D gene is TRBD1 (6 bases). Trimming cost V 5 bases and J 2 bases, with 10 bases left between them. The CDR3 length is 14 residues. Germline V gene lookup returns CDR1 SGHAT and CDR2 FQNNGV.

This clonotype appeared many times. The chain carries TRBV7-2 and TRBJ1-3; a possible D gene is TRBD1 (5 bases). CDR3 length: 13 amino acids. With 4 bases removed from V and 7 bases from J, the gap between germline ends came to 11 bases. Germline V gives CDR1 SGHTA, CDR2 FQGNSA. CDR3 amino acids: CASSSFQGNTIYF. In DNA, the CDR3 is TGTGCCAGCAGCTCCTTTCAGGGTAACACCATATATTTT.

The count of this clonotype is one. CDR3 DNA: TGCAGTGCTAGAGACCCTCGGCAGGAGGTCTACAATGAGCAGTTCTTC. Translated, it gives CSARDPRQEVYNEQFF. The V call is TRBV20-1, the J call TRBJ2-1, with a possible D match to TRBD2 (5 bases). Germline V gene lookup returns CDR1 DFQATT and CDR2 SNEGSKA (reference sequence). The CDR3 is 16 amino acids. Deletions cut 0 bases from V and 3 bases from J, with 15 bases between.

This clonotype was recorded once. This rearrangement joins TRBV29-1 to TRBJ2-3; D ambiguous. The CDR3 consists of 11 residues. V lost 8 bases and J lost 4, with 10 bases in between. The V gene's germline CDR1 is SQVTM and CDR2 ANQGSEA. This chain's CDR3 is CSIPVADTQYF. The CDR3, as DNA: TGCAGCATACCGGTGGCAGATACGCAGTATTTT.

This clonotype was observed a handful of times. CDR3 sequence: CASSFAEGHEQFF. The CDR3, as DNA: TGTGCCAGCAGCTTCGCAGAAGGTCATGAGCAGTTCTTC. The chain links TRBV7-7 to TRBJ2-1; D gene ambiguous. The CDR3 totals 13 residues. The germline V gene has CDR1 SSHAT and CDR2 FNYEAQ (reference sequence). The V gene lost 3 bases and the J gene lost 8 bases, with 11 bases spanning the gap.

There are a few counts of this clonotype. The V and J genes are TRBV27 and TRBJ1-5; D gene uncertain. V was trimmed by 8 bases and J by 9 bases, leaving 14 bases between them. The CDR3 sequence is 12 residues long. The germline CDR1 and CDR2 sequences are MNHEY and SMNVEV (reference sequence). CDR3 amino acids: CASFLAVVPQHF. CDR3 coding DNA: TGTGCCAGCTTTCTAGCTGTGGTGCCCCAGCATTTT.

This clonotype was detected a few times. The chain employs TRBV6-2 or TRBV6-3 and TRBJ2-5; D is perhaps TRBD2 (6 bases). The CDR3 totals 15 residues. The V end lost 5 bases, the J end lost 3 bases, and 16 bases lay between the germline ends. The germline CDR1 and CDR2 sequences are MNHEY and SVGEGT. The CDR3 nucleotides read TGTGCCAGCAGTCCGCGGGATCATCCGGAAGAGACCCAGTACTTC. It yields the protein CASSPRDHPEETQYF.

The rearrangement joins TRBV6-2 or TRBV6-3 to TRBJ2-1; 14 nucleotides match TRBD2. After removal of 5 bases from V and 6 bases from J, the junction contained 9 bases not matched to a gene. The CDR3 is 17 amino acids. The germline CDR1 and CDR2 sequences are MNHEY and SVGEGT. The DNA for the CDR3 is TGTGCCAGCAGTGGACCTCTGGGACTAGCGGGAGCCAATGAGCAGTTCTTC. Amino acids: CASSGPLGLAGANEQFF.

V is TRBV25-1 and J is TRBJ2-1; D unclear. V shed 4 bases and J shed 8 bases, with 18 bases lying between them. Germline V gives CDR1 MGHDK, CDR2 SYGVNS. The CDR3 loop spans 15 amino acids. The CDR3 here is CASSGYGLTRDEQFF. In nucleotides, the CDR3 is TGTGCCAGCAGTGGCTATGGCCTCACCCGGGATGAGCAGTTCTTC.

In its sample, this clonotype was seen many times. The chain has TRBV7-6 and TRBJ2-1; TRBD2 agrees at 14 bases. This CDR3 is built from 19 residues. V trimming: 5 bases; J trimming: 0 bases; junction bases outside the gene matches: 9. Germline-derived CDR1 and CDR2 are SGHVS and FNYEAQ. The CDR3 is CASSSRLAGGLNSYNEQFF. As DNA, the CDR3 is TGTGCCAGCAGCAGTCGACTAGCGGGAGGGTTAAACTCCTACAATGAGCAGTTCTTC.

The J gene is TRBJ2-1, the V gene TRBV6-5; D tentatively reads TRBD1 or TRBD2 (6 bases each). The CDR3 spans 13 residues. Looked up from germline, CDR1 is MNHEY and CDR2 is SVGAGI. The V and J ends lost 6 bases and 13 bases respectively, with 19 bases between them. The CDR3 region has the DNA TGTGCCAGCAGCGGTCCTGAACGGGGGCGACAGTTCTTC. Residues: CASSGPERGRQFF.

The genes are TRBV12-5 and TRBJ2-5; D is unresolved. V was cut by 3 bases and J by 0 bases, with 2 bases left in between. CDR1 is LGHNT, CDR2 FRNRAP, per germline. The CDR3 has 12 residues. The CDR3 DNA follows: TGTGCTAGTGGTTTCCACCAAGAGACCCAGTACTTC. As protein: CASGFHQETQYF.